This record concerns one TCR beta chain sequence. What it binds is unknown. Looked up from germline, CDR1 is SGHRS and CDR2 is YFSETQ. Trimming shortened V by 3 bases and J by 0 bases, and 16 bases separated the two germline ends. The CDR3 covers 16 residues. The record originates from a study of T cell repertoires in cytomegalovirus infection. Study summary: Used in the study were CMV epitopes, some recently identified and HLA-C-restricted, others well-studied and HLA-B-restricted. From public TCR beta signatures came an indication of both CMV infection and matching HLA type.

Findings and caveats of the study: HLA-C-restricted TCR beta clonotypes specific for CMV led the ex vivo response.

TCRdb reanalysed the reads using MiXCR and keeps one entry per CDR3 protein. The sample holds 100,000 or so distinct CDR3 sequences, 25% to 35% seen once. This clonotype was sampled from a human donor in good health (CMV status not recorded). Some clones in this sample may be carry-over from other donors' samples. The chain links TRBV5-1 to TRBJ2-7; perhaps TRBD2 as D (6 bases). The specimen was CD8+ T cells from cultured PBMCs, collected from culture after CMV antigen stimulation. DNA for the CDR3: TGCGCCAGCAGCTCCCATCTAGCGAGGCTCTCCTACGAGCAGTACTTC. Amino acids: CASSSHLARLSYEQYF. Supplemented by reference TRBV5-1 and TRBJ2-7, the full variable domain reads KAGVTQTPRYLIKTRGQQVTLSCSPISGHRSVSWYQQTPGQGLQFLFEYFSETQRNKGNFPGRFSGRQFSNSRSEMNVSTLELGDSALYLCASSSHLARLSYEQYFGPGTRLTVT.